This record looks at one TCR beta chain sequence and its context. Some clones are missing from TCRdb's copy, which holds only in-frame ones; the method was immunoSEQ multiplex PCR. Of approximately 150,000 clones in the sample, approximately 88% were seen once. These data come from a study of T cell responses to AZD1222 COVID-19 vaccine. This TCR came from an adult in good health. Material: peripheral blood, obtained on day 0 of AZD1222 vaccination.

Here the CDR3 reads CASSPVDRAAYNEQFF. For the CDR3, the DNA is TGTGCCAGCAGCCCGGTGGACAGGGCTGCCTACAATGAGCAGTTCTTC. The chain combines TRBV9 with TRBJ2-1, with 8 bases fitting TRBD1. V dropped 4 bases and J dropped 2; count of bases not matched to a gene: 8. Germline values: CDR1 SGDLS, CDR2 YYNGEE. CDR3 size: 16 residues.